The T cell receptor (beta chain) under discussion was sequenced for a study of T cell changes during pregnancy in multiple sclerosis. Sequenced by immunoSEQ multiplex PCR; TCRdb stores in-frame clones only, minus some. Seen here are 99,000 or so clones, 85% to 95% observed once, and the top ten hold 0.99%. There are 13 residues in the CDR3. The V end was cut by 6 bases, the J end by 0 bases, with 8 bases between. Germline-derived CDR1 and CDR2 are MNHEY and SMNVEV (reference sequence). This chain connects TRBV27 to TRBJ2-5; D is perhaps TRBD1 (6 bases). This clonotype originated in a female donor with multiple sclerosis, enrolled in a pregnancy study. Sequencing used peripheral blood, obtained after pregnancy. As DNA, the CDR3 is TGTGCCAGCAGAAGGGACAACCAAGAGACCCAGTACTTC. It is translated as CASRRDNQETQYF.